This T cell receptor (beta chain) appears in the sequencing data of a study of blood T cells in healthy people across ages (dated by TCRdb to the mid-2010s). Notes on the research overall: In model experiments, template switching captured about one uniquely barcoded TCR beta cDNA molecule for every two T cells. Age-related changes in TCR beta repertoire diversity were measured in the study by deep sequencing normalized with unique cDNA molecular identifiers. Donors were grouped into four age groups: young (average approximately 16 years), middle-aged (roughly 37), aged (roughly 67) and long-lived (just over 80). To avoid experimental bias, donors of different ages were randomly spread across the sequencing lanes. Two additional independent replicas of 1 million unique cDNA reads from the same blood draw were analyzed for two donors (one aged 18 to 30 and one aged 80 or older). The paper as a whole reports these results and caveats: Estimates of total diversity based on one million sequenced T cells were considered lower bounds and underestimates. Observed TCR beta diversity per million T cells fell roughly linearly with age, and a significant reduction was already apparent by age roughly 40. Since profiling was done on bulk unsorted PBMCs, naive and antigen-experienced compartments could not be conclusively compared. Compared with the aged group, more naive CD4+ T cells, fewer expanded clones and increased TCR diversity were shown by the long-lived group, suggesting age selection. Observed TCR beta diversity correlated strongly with the percentage of naive T cells measured by flow cytometry. Because the CMV infection status of the donors was unknown, age-related changes in expanded clonotypes may potentially have been confounded.

The V end loses 3 bases and the J end loses 0 bases, and a stretch of 12 bases separates them. CDR1 and CDR2, per the germline V gene (reference sequence), are DFQATT and SNEGSKA. Taken from cysteine to phenylalanine, the CDR3 has 14 residues. Only CDR3 DNA is held: 42 bases, read in frame from base 1. The 39 donors, aged about 6 to 100 years, were systemically healthy Caucasian individuals from Russia. Around 10 milliliters of peripheral blood were collected from each donor into EDTA-treated Vacutainer tubes. Ficoll-Paque density-gradient centrifugation was used to isolate PBMCs, with at least 6 million per sample. Trizol reagent was used to extract total RNA from the PBMCs, yielding at least 6 micrograms per sample. The percentages of naive CD45RAhigh/CD27high T cells were determined by flow cytometry on a PBMC aliquot from every donor. Library preparation was by 5' RACE. The second PCR ran for roughly 7 to 12 cycles and used a J-beta primer mix along with a sample-barcoded 5' primer. Each TCR beta cDNA molecule received a unique molecular identifier from a template-switch 5' adaptor carrying 12 random nucleotides. Each sample yielded at least 3 million CDR3-containing paired-end reads. All of the RNA was converted into first-strand cDNA using the Mint cDNA synthesis kit, with a TRBC-specific oligonucleotide serving as the primer. All cDNA was treated with uracil-DNA glycosylase and then went through a first 18-cycle PCR with the universal primers M1SS and BC2_uni_R. As for the original processing: Each sample was normalized by randomly selecting 1 million high-quality reads, each carrying a distinct molecular identifier. Reads with shared molecular identifiers were discarded instead of being binned into consensus sequences. MiTCR, with a Q25 quality threshold and the strictest error-elimination algorithm, was used for CDR3 identification, clonotype clustering and error correction. A nonparametric unseen species model using Euler transformation provided a lower-bound estimate of total TCR beta diversity. TCRdb passed the public sequencing reads through fastp at Q25 and MiXCR, retaining productive beta sequences. Rows are combined by CDR3 protein, so each entry shows the most common genes and DNA. What appears here as the V and J calls and clone size reflects TCRdb's work, not the paper's. Across this sample there are around 1,800,000 distinct CDR3 sequences, with roughly two fifths seen only once. Approximately 22% of the sample belongs to the ten largest clones.

Notes on this clonotype: What this receptor recognizes is not known. One base away there is no much larger clone; base qualities are not given.

Specimen: blood. Here the chain combines TRBV20-1 and TRBJ2-7, and the D gene may be TRBD1, 5 bases matching. This TCR came from a human donor in good health. CDR3 loop: CSASNRFSSYEQYF. The nucleotide sequence reads TGCAGTGCTAGTAACAGGTTCAGCTCCTACGAGCAGTACTTC.